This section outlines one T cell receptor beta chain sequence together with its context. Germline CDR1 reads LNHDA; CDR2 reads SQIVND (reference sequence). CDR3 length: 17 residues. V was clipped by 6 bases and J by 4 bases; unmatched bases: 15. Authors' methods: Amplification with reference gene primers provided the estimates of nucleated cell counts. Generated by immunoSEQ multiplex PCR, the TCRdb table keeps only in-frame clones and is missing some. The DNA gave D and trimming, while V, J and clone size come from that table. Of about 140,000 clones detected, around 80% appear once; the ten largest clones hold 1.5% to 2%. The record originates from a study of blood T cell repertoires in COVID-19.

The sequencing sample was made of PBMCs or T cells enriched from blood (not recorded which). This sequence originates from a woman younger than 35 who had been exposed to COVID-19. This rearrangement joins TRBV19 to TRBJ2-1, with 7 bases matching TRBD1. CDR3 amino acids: CASSSSRTGTVYNEQFF. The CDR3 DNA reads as TGTGCCAGTAGCTCCTCGAGAACCGGGACAGTGTACAATGAGCAGTTCTTC. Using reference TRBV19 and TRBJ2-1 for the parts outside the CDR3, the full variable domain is DGGITQSPKYLFRKEGQNVTLSCEQNLNHDAMYWYRQDPGQGLRLIYYSQIVNDFQKGDIAEGYSVSREKKESFPLTVTSAQKNPTAFYLCASSSSRTGTVYNEQFFGPGTRLTVL.